This T cell receptor (beta chain) was identified during a study of blood T cell repertoires in COVID-19 (dated by TCRdb to 2018 to 2020). The study in broad terms: Collaborator samples came from the United States, Italy and Spain and covered acute and convalescent phases of COVID-19. The prospective study material was composed of cDNA or gDNA derived from T cells, B-cell-depleted T cells, or PBMCs. Deeply sampled blood TCRbeta repertoires from subjects exposed to, actively infected with, or recovered from COVID-19 were included in the dataset. A freely available public database, intended as a resource for researchers studying the immune response to SARS-CoV-2, is where the repertoires were released. The samples were drawn from two sources: the first 160 participants of the ongoing ImmuneRACE study, and 1,254 subjects contributed by 6 global collaborators. A de-identified subject ID, COVID-19 status, age in years and sex were almost always included in the sample metadata. HLA class I and class II types, where available, came from metadata supplied by the sample provider rather than from assay-based typing. The paper as a whole reports these results and caveats: How much clinical and demographic metadata was included differed by source and by participant, and the metadata was provided uncurated.

Note on this clone: Its antigen remains undetermined. Base-call qualities are not available, and no considerably larger clone is one nucleotide away.

From the cysteine through the phenylalanine, the CDR3 covers 14 amino acids. Just the 42-base CDR3 DNA is kept, in frame starting at base 1. Per the germline V gene, LGHNT is the CDR1 and FRNRAP is the CDR2. V is cut back by 6 bases and J by 0 bases, with 2 bases in the junction unmatched. TCRbeta CDR3 regions were amplified from genomic DNA by means of the immunoSEQ Assay, a bias-controlled multiplex PCR. The authors processed their data as follows. The number of nucleated cells in each sample was estimated from the amplification of reference gene primers within the assay. To quantify the absolute abundance of each unique TCRbeta CDR3 rearrangement, sequence reads were collapsed and filtered. For each sample, productive Simpson clonality was calculated as the square root of Simpson's diversity index over productive rearrangements. TCRdb holds this immuneACCESS table with in-frame rearrangements only. Some clones are missing; in checked studies, unresolved V genes explain under half, and the rest has no known cause. The DNA gave D and trimming, while V, J and clone size come from that table. This sample gives 340,000 or so clones in total; roughly 85% of them show up just once. Together, the top ten hold approximately 4.4% of the sample.

In the prospective study, participants were about 18 to 95 years old, resided in about two dozen geographic areas of the United States, and were enrolled through a virtual design. In the prospective study, cohorts were assigned on the basis of participant-reported clinical history obtained from a screening survey and a study questionnaire. Each participant in the prospective study had whole blood, serum and a nasopharyngeal or oropharyngeal swab collected by mobile phlebotomists. Over a 2-month period, participants in the prospective study had the option of providing additional blood draws and questionnaires. Blood samples from the prospective study were shipped frozen or at room temperature prior to DNA extraction.

The V and J segments used are TRBV12-5 and TRBJ2-1; a stretch of 7 junction bases matches TRBD1. This TCR came from a woman aged 40 to 55 with acute COVID-19. Sequencing input: PBMCs or T cells enriched from blood (not recorded which). The DNA sequence reads TGTGCTAGTGGCACAGGGGACTCCTACAATGAGCAGTTCTTC. It specifies CASGTGDSYNEQFF.